Following are 7 T cell receptor beta chains from one sample sequenced in a study of cytomegalovirus exposure and HLA in healthy donors. The PCR made use of 60 Vbeta and 13 Jbeta primers. Data came from immunoSEQ multiplex PCR; TCRdb stores just in-frame clones and leaves some out. Seen here are fewer than 150,000 clones, around 80% observed once, and the top ten hold approximately 2%. The specimen was PBMCs. The receptors shown here come from a man younger than 45 in good health and CMV-seronegative.

V gene TRBV29-1 combines with J gene TRBJ2-7; weak D call: TRBD1 (6 bases). V was pared by 7 bases and J by 6 bases, with 13 bases between. The length of the CDR3 is 11 residues. Germline V CDR1 and CDR2: SQVTM, ANQGSEA. The CDR3 is CSATRGGEQYF. In DNA, the CDR3 is TGCAGCGCCACGCGAGGGGGCGAGCAGTACTTC.

This clone was recorded once. V usage is TRBV2 and J usage is TRBJ2-7; 10 positions agree with TRBD1. Looked up from germline, CDR1 is SNHLY and CDR2 is FYNNEI. The trim removed 8 bases at V and 6 bases at J, leaving 13 bases unmatched. This CDR3 is 15 amino acids long. CDR3 protein: CASADWRTGGAEQYF. CDR3 nucleotides: TGTGCCAGCGCTGACTGGAGGACAGGGGGGGCCGAGCAGTACTTC.

This clone was observed a few times. This chain joins TRBV6-5 and TRBJ2-7, with 9 bases identical to TRBD1. This CDR3 has 15 amino acids. From germline, CDR1 is MNHEY and CDR2 SVGAGI. The V and J ends lost 5 bases and 3 bases, in that order; junction bases with no gene match: 8. The CDR3 here is CASSRSTGGGYEQYF. CDR3 nucleotides: TGTGCCAGCAGTCGCTCCACAGGGGGCGGCTACGAGCAGTACTTC.

The chain links TRBV28 to TRBJ1-4, with 9 bases lining up with TRBD1. V was pared by 5 bases and J by 4 bases, with 5 bases of the junction left unmatched. CDR1 and CDR2 (germline): MDHEN, SYDVKM. The CDR3 has 15 residues. The CDR3 reads CASSDRQGDNEKLFF. In nucleotides, the CDR3 is TGTGCCAGCAGTGACCGACAGGGGGATAATGAAAAACTGTTTTTT.

The chain is built from TRBV2 and TRBJ2-5, with 12 bases fitting TRBD2. J lost 5 bases, V lost 6 bases, and 4 bases had no gene match. This CDR3 spans 14 amino acids. Germline V gene sequence: CDR1 SNHLY, CDR2 FYNNEI. CDR3 loop: CASSPSGGAETQYF. Written as DNA, the CDR3 is TGTGCCAGCAGCCCTAGCGGGGGGGCGGAGACCCAGTACTTC.

Written as DNA, the CDR3 is TGTGCCAGCAGTTACAGGACAGGGGATTCACCCCTCCACTTT. It yields the protein CASSYRTGDSPLHF. The rearrangement joins TRBV6-5 to TRBJ1-6; the match to TRBD1 covers 9 bases. The CDR3 extends over 14 amino acids. Germline CDR1 and CDR2: MNHEY and SVGAGI. V shed 2 bases and J 8 bases; nucleotides not matched to a gene: 1.

The chain is built from TRBV4-2 and TRBJ2-7; 9 positions match TRBD1. In germline, CDR1 is LGHNA, CDR2 YNFKEQ. The CDR3 spans 17 residues. J was trimmed by 6 bases and V by 0 bases; bases with no gene match: 12. CDR3 loop: CASSQDLGRDRVFEQYF. The CDR3 nucleotides are TGTGCCAGCAGCCAAGATTTGGGCCGGGACAGGGTCTTCGAGCAGTACTTC.